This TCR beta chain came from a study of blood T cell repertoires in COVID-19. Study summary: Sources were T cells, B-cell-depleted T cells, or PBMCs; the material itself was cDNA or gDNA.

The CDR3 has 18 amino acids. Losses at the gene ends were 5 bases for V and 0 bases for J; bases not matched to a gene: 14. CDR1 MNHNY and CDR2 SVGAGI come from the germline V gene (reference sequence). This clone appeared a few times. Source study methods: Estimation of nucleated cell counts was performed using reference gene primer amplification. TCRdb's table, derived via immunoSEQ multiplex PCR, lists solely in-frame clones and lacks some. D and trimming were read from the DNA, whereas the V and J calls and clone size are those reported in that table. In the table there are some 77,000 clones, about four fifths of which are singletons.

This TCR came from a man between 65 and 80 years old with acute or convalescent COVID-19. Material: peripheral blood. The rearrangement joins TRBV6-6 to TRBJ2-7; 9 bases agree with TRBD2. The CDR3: CASSRSHGGSGSSYEQYF. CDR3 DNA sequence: TGTGCCAGCAGTCGCAGTCACGGTGGTAGCGGGAGCTCCTACGAGCAGTACTTC.